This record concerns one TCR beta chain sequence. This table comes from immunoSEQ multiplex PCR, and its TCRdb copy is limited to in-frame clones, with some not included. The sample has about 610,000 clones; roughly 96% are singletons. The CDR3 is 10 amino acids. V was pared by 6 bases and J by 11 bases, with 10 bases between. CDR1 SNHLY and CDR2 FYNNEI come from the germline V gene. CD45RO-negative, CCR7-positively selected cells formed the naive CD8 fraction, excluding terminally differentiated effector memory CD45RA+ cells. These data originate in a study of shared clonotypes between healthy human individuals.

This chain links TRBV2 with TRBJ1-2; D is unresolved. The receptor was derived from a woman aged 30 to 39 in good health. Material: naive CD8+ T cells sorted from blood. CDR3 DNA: TGTGCCAGCAGGTCCTTTTTGTACACCTTC. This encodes CASRSFLYTF.